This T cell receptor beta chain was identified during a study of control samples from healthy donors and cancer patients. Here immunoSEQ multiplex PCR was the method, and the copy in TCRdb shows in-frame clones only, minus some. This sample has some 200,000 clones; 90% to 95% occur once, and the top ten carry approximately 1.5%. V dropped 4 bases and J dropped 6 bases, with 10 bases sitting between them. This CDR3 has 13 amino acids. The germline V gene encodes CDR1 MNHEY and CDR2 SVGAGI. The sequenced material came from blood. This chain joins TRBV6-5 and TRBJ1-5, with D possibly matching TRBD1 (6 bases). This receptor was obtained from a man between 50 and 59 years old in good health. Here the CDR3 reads CASSFDRTQPQHF. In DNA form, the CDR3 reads TGTGCCAGCAGTTTTGACAGGACTCAGCCCCAGCATTTT.